The clone carrying this T cell receptor beta chain was recorded a few times. TCRdb ran MiXCR on the PCR reads and lists one entry per CDR3 protein. This sample carries approximately 15,000 distinct CDR3 sequences, 40% to 65% of them seen once, and the ten largest clones take about 18%. V gave up 4 bases and J gave up 10 bases; unmatched junction bases: 6. The germline V gene has CDR1 SGHTA and CDR2 FQGNSA. This CDR3 contains 13 residues. The sample comes from a study of tumor-infiltrating lymphocytes in oesophageal squamous cell carcinoma. The chain is built from TRBV7-2 and TRBJ2-1; 8 bases match TRBD1. This clonotype was obtained from a male donor with esophageal squamous cell carcinoma. The sequenced sample consisted of esophageal tumor tissue. CDR3: CASSSDRGGEQFF. Here the CDR3 DNA reads TGTGCCAGCAGCTCCGACAGGGGCGGGGAGCAGTTCTTC.